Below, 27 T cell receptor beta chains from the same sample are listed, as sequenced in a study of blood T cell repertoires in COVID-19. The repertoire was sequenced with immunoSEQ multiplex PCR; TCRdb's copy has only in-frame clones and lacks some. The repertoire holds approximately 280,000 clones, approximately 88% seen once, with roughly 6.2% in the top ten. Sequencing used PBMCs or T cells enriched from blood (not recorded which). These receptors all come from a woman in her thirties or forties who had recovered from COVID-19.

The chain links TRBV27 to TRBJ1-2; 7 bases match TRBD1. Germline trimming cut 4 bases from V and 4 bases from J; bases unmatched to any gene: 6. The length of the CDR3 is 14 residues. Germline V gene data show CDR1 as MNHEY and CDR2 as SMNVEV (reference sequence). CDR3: CASSSNRGLYGYTF. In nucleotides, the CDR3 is TGTGCCAGCAGTTCGAACAGGGGACTCTATGGCTACACCTTC.

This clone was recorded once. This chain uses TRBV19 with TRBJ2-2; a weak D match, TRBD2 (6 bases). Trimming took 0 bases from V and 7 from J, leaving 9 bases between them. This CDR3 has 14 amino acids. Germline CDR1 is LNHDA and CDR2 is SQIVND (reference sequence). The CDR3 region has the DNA TGTGCCAGTAGTATAGATCGGGGGAGCGGGGAGCTGTTTTTT. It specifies CASSIDRGSGELFF.

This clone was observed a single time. CDR3 DNA: TGTGCCAGCAGTTACGCGTTAGCCCTCAGTCGGTACTTC. It yields the protein CASSYALALSRYF. This rearrangement joins TRBV6-2 or TRBV6-3 to TRBJ2-7; D remains ambiguous. Trimming shortened V by 2 bases and J by 12 bases, and 17 bases separated the two germline ends. The CDR3 is made up of 13 amino acids. Germline assignment: CDR1 MNHEY and CDR2 SVGEGT.

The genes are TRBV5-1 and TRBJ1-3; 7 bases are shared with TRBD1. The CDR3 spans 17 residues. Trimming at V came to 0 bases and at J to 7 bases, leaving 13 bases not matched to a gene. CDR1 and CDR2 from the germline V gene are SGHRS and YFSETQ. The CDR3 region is CASSLGGSTGRGNTIYF. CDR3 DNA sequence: TGCGCCAGCAGCTTGGGGGGATCGACCGGCAGGGGGAACACCATATATTTT.

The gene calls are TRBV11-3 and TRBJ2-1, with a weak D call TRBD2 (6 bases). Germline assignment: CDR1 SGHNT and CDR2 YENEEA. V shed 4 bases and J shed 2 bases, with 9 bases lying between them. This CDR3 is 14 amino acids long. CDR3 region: CASSSGGTYNEQFF. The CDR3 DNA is TGTGCCAGCAGCTCGGGCGGGACCTACAATGAGCAGTTCTTC.

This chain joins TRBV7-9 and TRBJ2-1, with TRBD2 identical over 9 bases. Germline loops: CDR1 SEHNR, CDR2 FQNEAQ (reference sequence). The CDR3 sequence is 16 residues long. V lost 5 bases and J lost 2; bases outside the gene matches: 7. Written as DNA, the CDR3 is TGTGCCAGCAGCCCAACCCCTAGCGGGACCTACAATGAGCAGTTCTTC. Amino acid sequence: CASSPTPSGTYNEQFF.

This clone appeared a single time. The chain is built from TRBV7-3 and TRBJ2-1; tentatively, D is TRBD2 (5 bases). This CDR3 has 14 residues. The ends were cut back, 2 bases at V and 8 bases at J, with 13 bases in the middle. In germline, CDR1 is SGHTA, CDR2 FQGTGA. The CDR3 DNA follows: TGTGCCAGCAGCTTACATCTAGCTGTCGATGAGCAGTTCTTC. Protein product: CASSLHLAVDEQFF.

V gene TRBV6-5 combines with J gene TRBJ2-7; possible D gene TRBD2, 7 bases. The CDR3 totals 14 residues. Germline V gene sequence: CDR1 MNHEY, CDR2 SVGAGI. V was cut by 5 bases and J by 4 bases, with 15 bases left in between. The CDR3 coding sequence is TGTGCCAGCAGTAGGAGGGGGGGGTTATACGAGCAGTACTTC. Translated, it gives CASSRRGGLYEQYF.

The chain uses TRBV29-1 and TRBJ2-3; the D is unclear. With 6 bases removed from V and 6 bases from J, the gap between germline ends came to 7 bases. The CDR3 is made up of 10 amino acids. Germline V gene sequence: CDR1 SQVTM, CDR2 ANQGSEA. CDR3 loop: CSVPLDTQYF. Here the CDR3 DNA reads TGCAGCGTCCCACTTGATACGCAGTATTTT.

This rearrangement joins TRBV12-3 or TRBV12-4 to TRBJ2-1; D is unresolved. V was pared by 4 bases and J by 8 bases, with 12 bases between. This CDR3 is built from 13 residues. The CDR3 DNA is TGTGCCAGCAGTTGGTTAATGGGCGATGAGCAGTTCTTC. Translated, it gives CASSWLMGDEQFF.

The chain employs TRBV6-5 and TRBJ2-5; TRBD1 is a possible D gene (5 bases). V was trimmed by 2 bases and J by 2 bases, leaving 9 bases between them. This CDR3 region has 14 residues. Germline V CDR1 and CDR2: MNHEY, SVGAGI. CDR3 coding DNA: TGTGCCAGCAGTTACAGTGACAGTCAAGAGACCCAGTACTTC. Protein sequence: CASSYSDSQETQYF.

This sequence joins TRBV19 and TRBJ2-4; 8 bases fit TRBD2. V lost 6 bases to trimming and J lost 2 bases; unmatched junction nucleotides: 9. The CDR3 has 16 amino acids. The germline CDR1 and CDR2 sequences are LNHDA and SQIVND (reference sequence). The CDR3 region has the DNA TGTGCCAGTAGGGGCGGGAGGTCCTTTCCCAAAAACATTCAGTACTTC. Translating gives CASRGGRSFPKNIQYF.

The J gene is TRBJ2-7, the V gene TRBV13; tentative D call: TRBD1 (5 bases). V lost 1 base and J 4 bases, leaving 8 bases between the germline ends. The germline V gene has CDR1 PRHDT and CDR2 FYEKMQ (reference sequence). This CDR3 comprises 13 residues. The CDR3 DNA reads TGTGCCAGCAGCTTAGTGCAGGGTTACGAGCAGTACTTC. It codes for CASSLVQGYEQYF.

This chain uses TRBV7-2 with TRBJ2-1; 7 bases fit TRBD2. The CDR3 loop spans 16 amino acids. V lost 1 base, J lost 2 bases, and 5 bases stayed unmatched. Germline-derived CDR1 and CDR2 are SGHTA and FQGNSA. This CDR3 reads CASSLVGGRTYNEQFF. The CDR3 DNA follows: TGTGCCAGCAGCTTAGTAGGCGGGAGAACCTACAATGAGCAGTTCTTC. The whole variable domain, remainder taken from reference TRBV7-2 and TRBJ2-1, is GAGVSQSPSNKVTEKGKDVELRCDPISGHTALYWYRQSLGQGLEFLIYFQGNSAPDKSGLPSDRFSAERTGGSVSTLTIQRTQQEDSAVYLCASSLVGGRTYNEQFFGPGTRLTVL.

DNA for the CDR3: TGTGCCAGCAGCTCGGGACAGCCGGTGGGGGCTGAAGCTTTCTTT. Protein: CASSSGQPVGAEAFF. This rearrangement joins TRBV7-3 to TRBJ1-1, with 7 positions matching TRBD1. With 4 bases clipped from V and 6 bases from J, the junction kept 11 bases outside the gene matches. This CDR3 spans 15 amino acids. Germline V gene sequence: CDR1 SGHTA, CDR2 FQGTGA. The full variable domain, with the rest looked up from reference TRBV7-3 and TRBJ1-1, is GAGVSQTPSNKVTEKGKYVELRCDPISGHTALYWYRQSLGQGPEFLIYFQGTGAADDSGLPNDRFFAVRPEGSVSTLKIQRTERGDSAVYLCASSSGQPVGAEAFFGQGTRLTVV.

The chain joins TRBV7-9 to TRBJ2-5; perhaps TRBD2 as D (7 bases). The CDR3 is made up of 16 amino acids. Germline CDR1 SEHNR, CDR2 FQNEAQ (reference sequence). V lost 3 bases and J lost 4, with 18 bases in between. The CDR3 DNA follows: TGTGCCAGCAGCTTCGGGGGGCCTTATGGGGGAGAGACCCAGTACTTC. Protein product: CASSFGGPYGGETQYF.

This CDR3 reads CASSSQTLAGRANEQFF. CDR3 bases: TGTGCCAGCAGCTCACAAACCCTAGCGGGGAGGGCCAATGAGCAGTTCTTC. The chain combines TRBV7-6 with TRBJ2-1; TRBD2 matches at 9 bases. Germline V gene lookup returns CDR1 SGHVS and CDR2 FNYEAQ. The CDR3 is 17 residues long. J gave up 6 bases and V 4 bases, and 13 bases lay outside the gene matches. The full variable domain, its missing parts supplied by reference TRBV7-6 and TRBJ2-1, is GAGVSQSPRYKVTKRGQDVALRCDPISGHVSLYWYRQALGQGPEFLTYFNYEAQQDKSGLPNDRFSAERPEGSISTLTIQRTEQRDSAMYRCASSSQTLAGRANEQFFGPGTRLTVL.

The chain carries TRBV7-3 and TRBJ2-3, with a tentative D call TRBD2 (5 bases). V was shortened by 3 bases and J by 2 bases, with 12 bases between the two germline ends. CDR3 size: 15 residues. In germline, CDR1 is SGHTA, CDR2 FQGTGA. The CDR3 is CASSFQSGLTDTQYF. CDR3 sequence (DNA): TGTGCCAGCAGCTTCCAAAGCGGACTCACAGATACGCAGTATTTT.

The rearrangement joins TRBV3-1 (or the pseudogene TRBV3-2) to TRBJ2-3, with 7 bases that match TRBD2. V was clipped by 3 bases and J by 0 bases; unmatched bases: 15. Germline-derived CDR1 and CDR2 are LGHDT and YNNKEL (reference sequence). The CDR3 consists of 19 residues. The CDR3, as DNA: TGTGCCAGCAGCCACTGGGTCCCTTTAGGTAGCGGGAGCACAGATACGCAGTATTTT. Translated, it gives CASSHWVPLGSGSTDTQYF.

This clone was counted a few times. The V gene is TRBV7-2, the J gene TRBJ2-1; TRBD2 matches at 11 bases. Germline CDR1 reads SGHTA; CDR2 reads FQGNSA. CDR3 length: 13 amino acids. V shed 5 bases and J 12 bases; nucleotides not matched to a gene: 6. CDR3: CASSPLAGGGQFF. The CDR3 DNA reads TGTGCCAGCAGCCCGTTAGCGGGAGGGGGGCAGTTCTTC. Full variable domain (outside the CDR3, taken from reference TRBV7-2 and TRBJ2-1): GAGVSQSPSNKVTEKGKDVELRCDPISGHTALYWYRQSLGQGLEFLIYFQGNSAPDKSGLPSDRFSAERTGGSVSTLTIQRTQQEDSAVYLCASSPLAGGGQFFGPGTRLTVL.

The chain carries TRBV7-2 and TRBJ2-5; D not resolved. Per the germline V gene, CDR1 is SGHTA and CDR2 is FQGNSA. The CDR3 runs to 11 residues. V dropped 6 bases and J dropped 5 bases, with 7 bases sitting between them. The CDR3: CASRREETQYF. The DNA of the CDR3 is TGTGCCAGCAGGCGAGAGGAGACCCAGTACTTC.

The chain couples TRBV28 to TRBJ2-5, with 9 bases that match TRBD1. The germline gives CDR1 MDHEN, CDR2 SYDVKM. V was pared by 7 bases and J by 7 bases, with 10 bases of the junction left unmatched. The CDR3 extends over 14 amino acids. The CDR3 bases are TGTGCCAGCACCCCAGGGACAGGGCCATGGACCCAGTACTTC. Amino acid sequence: CASTPGTGPWTQYF.

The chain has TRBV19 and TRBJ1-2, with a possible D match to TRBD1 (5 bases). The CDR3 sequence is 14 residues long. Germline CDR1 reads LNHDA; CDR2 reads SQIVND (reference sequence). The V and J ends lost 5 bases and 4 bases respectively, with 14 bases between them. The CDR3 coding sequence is TGTGCCAGTAGTGGCCGCGGGGGAACCTATGGCTACACCTTC. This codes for CASSGRGGTYGYTF.

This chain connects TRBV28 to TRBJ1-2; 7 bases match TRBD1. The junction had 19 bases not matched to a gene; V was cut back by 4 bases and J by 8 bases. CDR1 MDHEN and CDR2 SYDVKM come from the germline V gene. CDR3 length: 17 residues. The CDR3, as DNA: TGTGCCAGCAGTTCCCCTGGGAGACAGGGATTGACCTACGGCTACACCTTC. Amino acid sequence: CASSSPGRQGLTYGYTF.

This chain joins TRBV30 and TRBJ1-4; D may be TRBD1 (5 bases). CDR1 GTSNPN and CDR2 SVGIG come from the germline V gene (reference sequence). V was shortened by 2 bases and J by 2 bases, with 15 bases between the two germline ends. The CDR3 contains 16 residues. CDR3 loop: CAWSLGGAGTNEKLFF. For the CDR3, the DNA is TGTGCCTGGAGTTTAGGAGGGGCCGGGACTAATGAAAAACTGTTTTTT.

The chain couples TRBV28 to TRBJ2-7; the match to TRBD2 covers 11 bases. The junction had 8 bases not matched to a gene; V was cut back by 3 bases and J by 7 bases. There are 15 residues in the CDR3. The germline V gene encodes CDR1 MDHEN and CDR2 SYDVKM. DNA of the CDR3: TGTGCCAGCAGTTTTTTAGCGGGAGGGCCGGGGGAGCAGTACTTC. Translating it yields CASSFLAGGPGEQYF.

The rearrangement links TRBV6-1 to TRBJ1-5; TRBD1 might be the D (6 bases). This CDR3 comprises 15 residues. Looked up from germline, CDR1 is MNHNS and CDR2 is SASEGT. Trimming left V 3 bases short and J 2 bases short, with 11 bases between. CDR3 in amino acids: CASSEQDSRNQPQHF. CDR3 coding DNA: TGTGCCAGCAGTGAGCAGGACAGTCGCAATCAGCCCCAGCATTTT.